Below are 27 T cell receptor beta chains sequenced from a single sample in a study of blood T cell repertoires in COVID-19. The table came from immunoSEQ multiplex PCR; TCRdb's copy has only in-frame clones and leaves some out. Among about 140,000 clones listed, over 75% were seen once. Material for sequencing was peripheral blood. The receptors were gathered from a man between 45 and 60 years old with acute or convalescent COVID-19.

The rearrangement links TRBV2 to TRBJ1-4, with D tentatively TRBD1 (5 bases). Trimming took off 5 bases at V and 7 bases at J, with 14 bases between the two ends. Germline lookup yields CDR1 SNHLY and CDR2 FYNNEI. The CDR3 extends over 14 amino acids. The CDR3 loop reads CASSWGGNVEKLFF. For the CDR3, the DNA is TGTGCCAGCAGTTGGGGGGGTAATGTTGAAAAACTGTTTTTT.

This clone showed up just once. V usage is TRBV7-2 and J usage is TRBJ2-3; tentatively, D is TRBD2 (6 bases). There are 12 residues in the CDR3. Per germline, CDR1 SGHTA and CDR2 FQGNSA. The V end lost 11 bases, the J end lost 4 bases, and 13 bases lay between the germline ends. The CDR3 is CASGVAADTQYF. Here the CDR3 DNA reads TGTGCCTCGGGGGTTGCTGCAGATACGCAGTATTTT.

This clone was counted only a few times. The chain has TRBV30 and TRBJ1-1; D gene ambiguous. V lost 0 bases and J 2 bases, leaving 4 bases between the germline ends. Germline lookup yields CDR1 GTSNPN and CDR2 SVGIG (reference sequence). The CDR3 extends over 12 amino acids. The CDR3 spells CAWSVTNTEAFF. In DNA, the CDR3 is TGTGCCTGGAGTGTCACAAACACTGAAGCTTTCTTT.

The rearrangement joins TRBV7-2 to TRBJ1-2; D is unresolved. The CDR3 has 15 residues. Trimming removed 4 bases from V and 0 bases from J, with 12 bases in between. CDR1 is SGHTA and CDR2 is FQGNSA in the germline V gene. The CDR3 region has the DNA TGTGCCAGCAGCTCCTATTTGGGCTCTAACTATGGCTACACCTTC. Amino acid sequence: CASSSYLGSNYGYTF.

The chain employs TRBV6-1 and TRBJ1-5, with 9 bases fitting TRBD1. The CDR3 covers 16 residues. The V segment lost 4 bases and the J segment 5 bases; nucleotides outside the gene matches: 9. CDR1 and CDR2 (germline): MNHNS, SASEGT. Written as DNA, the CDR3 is TGTGCCAGCAGTGCAGCCGGGACAGGGAATGATCAGCCCCAGCATTTT. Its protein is CASSAAGTGNDQPQHF.

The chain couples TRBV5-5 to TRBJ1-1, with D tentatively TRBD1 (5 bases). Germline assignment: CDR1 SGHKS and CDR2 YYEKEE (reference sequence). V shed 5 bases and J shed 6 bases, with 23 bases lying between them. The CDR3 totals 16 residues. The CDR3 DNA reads TGTGCCAGCAGACCCGGTTTAGGACGCAGGGCCCCTGAAGCTTTCTTT. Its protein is CASRPGLGRRAPEAFF. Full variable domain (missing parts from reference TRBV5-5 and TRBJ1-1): DAGVTQSPTHLIKTRGQQVTLRCSPISGHKSVSWYQQVLGQGPQFIFQYYEKEERGRGNFPDRFSARQFPNYSSELNVNALLLGDSALYLCASRPGLGRRAPEAFFGQGTRLTVV.

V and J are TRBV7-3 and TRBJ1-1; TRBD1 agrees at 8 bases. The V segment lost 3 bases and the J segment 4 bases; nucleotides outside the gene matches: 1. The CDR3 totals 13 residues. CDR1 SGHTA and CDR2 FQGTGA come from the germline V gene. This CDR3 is CASSFDRGTEAFF. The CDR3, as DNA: TGTGCCAGCAGCTTTGACAGGGGCACTGAAGCTTTCTTT.

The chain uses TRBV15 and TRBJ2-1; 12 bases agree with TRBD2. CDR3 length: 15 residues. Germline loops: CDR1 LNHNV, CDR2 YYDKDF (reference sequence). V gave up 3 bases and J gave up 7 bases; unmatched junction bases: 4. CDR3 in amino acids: CATSSLLAGGNEQFF. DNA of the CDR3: TGTGCCACCAGCAGCTTACTAGCGGGAGGTAATGAGCAGTTCTTC.

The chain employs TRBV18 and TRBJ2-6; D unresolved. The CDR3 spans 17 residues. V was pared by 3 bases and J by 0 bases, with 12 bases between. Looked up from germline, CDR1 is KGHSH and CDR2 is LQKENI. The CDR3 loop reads CASSPAAGYSGANVLTF. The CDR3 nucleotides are TGTGCCAGCTCACCGGCGGCCGGCTACTCTGGGGCCAACGTCCTGACTTTC.

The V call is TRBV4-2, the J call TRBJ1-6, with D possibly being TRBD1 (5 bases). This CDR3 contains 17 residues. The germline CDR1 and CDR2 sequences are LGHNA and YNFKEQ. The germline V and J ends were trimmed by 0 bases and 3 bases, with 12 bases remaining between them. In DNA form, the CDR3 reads TGTGCCAGCAGCCAAGAGGTGGGGGGTTTCTATAATTCACCCCTCCACTTT. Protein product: CASSQEVGGFYNSPLHF.

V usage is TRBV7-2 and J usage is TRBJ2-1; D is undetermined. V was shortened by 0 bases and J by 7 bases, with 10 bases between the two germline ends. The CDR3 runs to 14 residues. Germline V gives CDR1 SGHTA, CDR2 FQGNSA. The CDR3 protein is CASSLAGAVNEQFF. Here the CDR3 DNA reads TGTGCCAGCAGCTTAGCCGGCGCGGTAAATGAGCAGTTCTTC.

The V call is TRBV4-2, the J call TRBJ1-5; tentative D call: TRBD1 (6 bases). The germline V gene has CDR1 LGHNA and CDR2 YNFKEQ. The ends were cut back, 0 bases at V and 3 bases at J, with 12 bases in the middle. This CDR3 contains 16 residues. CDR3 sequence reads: CASSQDRGQPNQPQHF. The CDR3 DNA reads TGTGCCAGCAGCCAAGATCGAGGACAGCCCAATCAGCCCCAGCATTTT.

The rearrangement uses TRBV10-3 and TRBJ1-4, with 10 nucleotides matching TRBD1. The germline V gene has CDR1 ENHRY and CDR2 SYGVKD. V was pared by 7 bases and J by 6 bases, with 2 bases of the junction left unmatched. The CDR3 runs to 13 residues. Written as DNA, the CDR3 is TGTGCCATCAAGGGACAGGGGCATGAAAAACTGTTTTTT. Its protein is CAIKGQGHEKLFF.

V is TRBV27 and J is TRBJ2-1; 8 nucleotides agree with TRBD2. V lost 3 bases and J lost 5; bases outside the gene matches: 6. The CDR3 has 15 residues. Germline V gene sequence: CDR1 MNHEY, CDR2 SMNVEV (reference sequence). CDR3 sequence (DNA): TGTGCCAGCAGTTTCCCGGGGGGGTCTAACAATGAGCAGTTCTTC. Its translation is CASSFPGGSNNEQFF.

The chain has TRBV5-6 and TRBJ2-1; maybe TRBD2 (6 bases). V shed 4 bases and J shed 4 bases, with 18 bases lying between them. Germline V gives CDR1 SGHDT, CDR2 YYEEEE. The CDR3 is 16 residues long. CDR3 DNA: TGTGCCAGCAGCCCTCGGGAGTCCTCAGTGTACAATGAGCAGTTCTTC. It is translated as CASSPRESSVYNEQFF.

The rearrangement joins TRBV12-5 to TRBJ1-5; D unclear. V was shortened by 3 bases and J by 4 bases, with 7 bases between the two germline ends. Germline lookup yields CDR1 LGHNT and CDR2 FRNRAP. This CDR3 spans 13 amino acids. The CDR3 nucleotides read TGTGCTAGTGGTTTTTGGGCGAATCAGCCCCAGCATTTT. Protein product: CASGFWANQPQHF.

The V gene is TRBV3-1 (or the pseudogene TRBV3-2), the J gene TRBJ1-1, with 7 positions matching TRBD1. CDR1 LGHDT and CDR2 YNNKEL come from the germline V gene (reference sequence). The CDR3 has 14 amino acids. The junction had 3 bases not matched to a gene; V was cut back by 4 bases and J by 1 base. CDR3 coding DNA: TGTGCCAGCAGCCTGGGACAGACGAACACTGAAGCTTTCTTT. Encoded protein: CASSLGQTNTEAFF.

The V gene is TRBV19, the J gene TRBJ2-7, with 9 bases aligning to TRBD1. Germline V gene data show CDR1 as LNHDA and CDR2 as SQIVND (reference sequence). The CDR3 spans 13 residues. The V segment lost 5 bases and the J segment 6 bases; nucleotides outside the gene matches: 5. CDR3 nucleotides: TGTGCCAGTAGTCCGACAGGGGGGCTCGAGCAGTACTTC. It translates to CASSPTGGLEQYF.

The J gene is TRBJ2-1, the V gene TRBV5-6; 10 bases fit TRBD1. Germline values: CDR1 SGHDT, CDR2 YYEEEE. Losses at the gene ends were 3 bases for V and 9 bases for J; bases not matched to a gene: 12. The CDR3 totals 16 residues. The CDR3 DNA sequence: TGTGCCAGCAGCTCCCCGGGACAGGGGATGTGGGGTGAGCAGTTCTTC. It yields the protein CASSSPGQGMWGEQFF. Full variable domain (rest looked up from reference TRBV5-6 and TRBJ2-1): DAGVTQSPTHLIKTRGQQVTLRCSPKSGHDTVSWYQQALGQGPQFIFQYYEEEERQRGNFPDRFSGHQFPNYSSELNVNALLLGDSALYLCASSSPGQGMWGEQFFGPGTRLTVL.

The CDR3 DNA is TGTGCCAGCAGCCCGGACAGGGGGCCGAACACCGGGGAGCTGTTTTTT. This sequence encodes CASSPDRGPNTGELFF. V usage is TRBV7-9 and J usage is TRBJ2-2, with 11 positions matching TRBD1. The CDR3 is made up of 16 amino acids. Germline lookup yields CDR1 SEHNR and CDR2 FQNEAQ (reference sequence). The J segment lost 0 bases and the V segment lost 5 bases, leaving 2 bases of the junction unmatched.

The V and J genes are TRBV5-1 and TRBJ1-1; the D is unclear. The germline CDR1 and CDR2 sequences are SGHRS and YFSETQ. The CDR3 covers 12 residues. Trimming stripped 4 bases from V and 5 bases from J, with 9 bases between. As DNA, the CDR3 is TGCGCCAGCAGCCCGGGAAGGACTGAAGCTTTCTTT. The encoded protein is CASSPGRTEAFF.

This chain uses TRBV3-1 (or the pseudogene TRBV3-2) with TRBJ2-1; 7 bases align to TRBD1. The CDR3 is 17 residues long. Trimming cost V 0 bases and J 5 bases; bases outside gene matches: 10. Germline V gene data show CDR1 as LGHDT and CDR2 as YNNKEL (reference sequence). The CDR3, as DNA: TGTGCCAGCAGCCAAGACCTGGGACAGTCGCGCAACAATGAGCAGTTCTTC. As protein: CASSQDLGQSRNNEQFF.

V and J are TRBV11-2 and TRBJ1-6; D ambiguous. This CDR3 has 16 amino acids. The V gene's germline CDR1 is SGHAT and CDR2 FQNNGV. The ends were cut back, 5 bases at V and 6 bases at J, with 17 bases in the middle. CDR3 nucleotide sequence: TGTGCCAGCAGCCCTCTCCGGGGTACAGTTAATTCACCCCTCCACTTT. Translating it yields CASSPLRGTVNSPLHF.

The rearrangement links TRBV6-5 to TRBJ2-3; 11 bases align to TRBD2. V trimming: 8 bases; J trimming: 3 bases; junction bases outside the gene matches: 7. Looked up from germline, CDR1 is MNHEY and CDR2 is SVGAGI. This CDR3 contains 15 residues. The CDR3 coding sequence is TGTGCCAGCTCATTCTTAGCGGGAGGGACAGATACGCAGTATTTT. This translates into CASSFLAGGTDTQYF.

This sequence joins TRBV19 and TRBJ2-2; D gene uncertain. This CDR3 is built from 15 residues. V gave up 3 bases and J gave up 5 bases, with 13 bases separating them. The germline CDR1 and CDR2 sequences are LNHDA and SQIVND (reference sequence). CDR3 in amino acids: CASSIDTQVTGELFF. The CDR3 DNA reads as TGTGCCAGTAGTATCGACACGCAGGTGACCGGGGAGCTGTTTTTT.

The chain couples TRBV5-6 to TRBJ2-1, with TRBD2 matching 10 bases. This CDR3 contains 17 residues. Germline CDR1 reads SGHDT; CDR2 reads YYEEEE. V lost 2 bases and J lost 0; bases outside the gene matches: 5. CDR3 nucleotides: TGTGCCAGCAGCTTCGGACTAGCGGACAGCTCCTACAATGAGCAGTTCTTC. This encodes CASSFGLADSSYNEQFF.

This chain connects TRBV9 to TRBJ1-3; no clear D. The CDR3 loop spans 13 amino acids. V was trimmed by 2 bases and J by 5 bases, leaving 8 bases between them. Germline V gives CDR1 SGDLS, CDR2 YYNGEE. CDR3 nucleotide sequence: TGTGCCAGCAGCGTCGAGGGTAGAAACACCATATATTTT. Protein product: CASSVEGRNTIYF.